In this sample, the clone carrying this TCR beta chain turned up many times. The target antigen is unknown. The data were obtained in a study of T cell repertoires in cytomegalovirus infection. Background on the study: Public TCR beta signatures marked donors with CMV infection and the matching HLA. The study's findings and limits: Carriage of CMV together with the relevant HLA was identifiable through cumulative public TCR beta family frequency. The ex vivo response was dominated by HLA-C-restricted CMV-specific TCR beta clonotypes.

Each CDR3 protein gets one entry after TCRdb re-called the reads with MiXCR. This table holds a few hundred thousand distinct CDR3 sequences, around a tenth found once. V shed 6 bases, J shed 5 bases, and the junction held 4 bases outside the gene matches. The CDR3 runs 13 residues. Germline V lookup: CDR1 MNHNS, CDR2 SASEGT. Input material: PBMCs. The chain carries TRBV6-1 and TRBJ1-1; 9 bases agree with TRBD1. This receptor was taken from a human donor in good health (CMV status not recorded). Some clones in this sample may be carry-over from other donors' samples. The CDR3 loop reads CASRGQGGTEAFF. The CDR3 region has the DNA TGTGCCAGCAGGGGACAGGGAGGGACTGAAGCTTTCTTT.